Included here is one T cell receptor beta chain sequence, with context. The source of the sample is a study of blood T cell repertoires in COVID-19. The overall study: Both acute and convalescent COVID-19 samples were obtained from the United States, Italy and Spain. The analysed material was cDNA or gDNA that came from T cells, B-cell-depleted T cells, or PBMCs.

The V and J ends lost 4 bases and 8 bases, in that order; junction bases with no gene match: 6. Germline loops: CDR1 SEHNR, CDR2 FQNEAQ (reference sequence). This CDR3 comprises 13 residues. Authors' data handling: Estimation of nucleated cell counts was performed using reference gene primer amplification. Produced via immunoSEQ multiplex PCR; TCRdb's table is partial and in-frame only. V, J and clone size were drawn from that table, and D and trimming were deduced from the DNA. Seen here are around 80,000 clones, about four fifths observed once, and the top ten hold about 10%. Sequencing input: peripheral blood. The chain recombines TRBV7-9 with TRBJ2-3, with 7 bases lining up with TRBD2. This TCR came from a human donor in a cohort sampled during active COVID-19. In DNA form, the CDR3 reads TGTGCCAGCAGCTCATTTCCGGGAGGTACGCAGTATTTT. It translates to CASSSFPGGTQYF.